This TCR beta chain was observed in a study of blood T cell repertoires in COVID-19. In the study overall: T cells, B-cell-depleted T cells, or PBMCs supplied cDNA or gDNA.

Methods used by the authors: Amplification with reference gene primers provided the estimates of nucleated cell counts. Sequencing was performed with immunoSEQ multiplex PCR; in TCRdb, only in-frame clones are kept and a portion is missing. D and trimming come from the DNA, and the V and J calls and clone size come from that table. This table holds around 8,000 clones, 86% found once. The V and J ends lost 4 bases and 2 bases respectively, with 11 bases between them. CDR1 and CDR2 from the germline V gene are SGHTA and FQGNSA. The CDR3 runs to 15 residues. This TCR came from a woman in her sixties or seventies with active COVID-19. The V call is TRBV7-2, the J call TRBJ2-2, with a tentative D call TRBD1 (5 bases). The sample taken for sequencing was peripheral blood. The CDR3 loop is CASSYSRVNTGELFF. CDR3 DNA: TGTGCCAGCAGCTACTCCAGGGTTAACACCGGGGAGCTGTTTTTT.